This T cell receptor beta chain was obtained from a study of T cells after yellow fever vaccination. General study points: At around 96% for CD4 and 88% for CD8, most primary-vaccination clones showed up again after the booster. Just a small share of clonotypes turned up in the CD4 compartment as well as the CD8 compartment. The secondary T-cell response peaked on day 5, not day 15, but was weaker.

MiXCR, applied by TCRdb to the 5' RACE reads, yields one record per CDR3 protein. The sample has roughly 120,000 distinct CDR3 sequences, 7.2% seen once. Regarding this clonotype: Its antigen is unknown.

CDR1 and CDR2 (germline): SGHNT, YYREEE (reference sequence). The V segment lost 4 bases and the J segment 5 bases; nucleotides outside the gene matches: 10. The CDR3 has 16 residues. This specimen consisted of CD4+ T cells sorted from PBMCs, obtained about 41 days after the first yellow fever vaccination. The rearrangement uses TRBV5-4 and TRBJ1-1, with TRBD1 identical over 11 bases. The clonotype originates from a man between 18 and 35 years old who received the YFV17D yellow fever vaccine. CDR3 amino acids: CASSERDRGLVTEAFF. The CDR3 DNA reads as TGTGCCAGCAGCGAGCGGGACAGGGGGTTGGTGACTGAAGCTTTCTTT.